The rows below give T cell receptor beta chains drawn from one sample of a study of blood T cell repertoires in COVID-19. Method: immunoSEQ multiplex PCR; TCRdb's copy keeps in-frame clones and lacks some. The sample shows approximately 180,000 clones, 80% to 90% of them seen only once. The sample taken for sequencing was peripheral blood. The receptor set was obtained from a human donor with active or convalescent COVID-19. The donor label of this sample is uncertain. CDR3s include the opening cysteine and the closing phenylalanine or tryptophan. D genes are given only for firm matches. Some rows mark clone size as missing; the rest say once, few, many or name a class of expanded clone.

>-|TRBD1|TRBV18|TRBJ1-5
TGTGCCAGCTCACCGACAGGGGCCCTCAATCAGCCCCAGCATTTT
CASSPTGALNQPQHF
>-|-|TRBV5-6|TRBJ1-3
TGTGCCAGCAGCCAACGGTTCTCTGGAAACACCATATATTTT
CASSQRFSGNTIYF
>-|TRBD1|TRBV7-9|TRBJ2-3
TGTGCCAGCAGCCCTTCCCACGGGACAGTAAGCACAGATACGCAGTATTTT
CASSPSHGTVSTDTQYF
>-|TRBD1|TRBV2|TRBJ2-2
TGTGCCAGCAAGGGGGCCGCCCAGACCGGGGAGCTGTTTTTT
CASKGAAQTGELFF
>many|-|TRBV25-1|TRBJ2-7
TGTGCCAGTTCTAGCGCCTCCTACGAGCAGTACTTC
CASSSASYEQYF
>once|-|TRBV19|TRBJ1-6
TGTGCCAGTAGGGAGGTGAGCTCCTATAATTCACCCCTCCACTTT
CASREVSSYNSPLHF
>-|TRBD1|TRBV19|TRBJ2-5
TGTGCCACTAGTACAGGGGGACGGGGGACCCAGTACTTC
CATSTGGRGTQYF
>-|TRBD1|TRBV5-4|TRBJ1-2
TGTGCCAGCAGCTTCCGGGACAGGATTAACTATGGCTACACCTTC
CASSFRDRINYGYTF
>once|-|TRBV10-3|TRBJ2-7
TGTGCCATCAGTGAGATTATCCGTGCGGGAACGCCCTACGAGCAGTACTTC
CAISEIIRAGTPYEQYF
>once|-|TRBV24-1|TRBJ1-1
TGTGCCACCAGCAAAGGGGCAGGCACTGAAGCTTTCTTT
CATSKGAGTEAFF
>-|TRBD1|TRBV4-2|TRBJ1-1
TGTGCCAGCAGCCAAGGGGGACAGGGAGGAAACACTGAAGCTTTCTTT
CASSQGGQGGNTEAFF
>-|-|TRBV7-2|TRBJ1-2
TGTGCCAGCACCCCCGGGACACTAAACTATGGCTACACCTTC
CASTPGTLNYGYTF
>-|-|TRBV12-3/TRBV12-4|TRBJ1-2
TGTGCCAGCAGCCTCACTTCGGACTATGGCTACACCTTC
CASSLTSDYGYTF
>-|TRBD1|TRBV3-1/TRBV3-2|TRBJ1-3
TGTGCCAGCAGCCTGGACAGGGGGGTTGGAGGAAACACCATATATTTT
CASSLDRGVGGNTIYF
>once|TRBD2|TRBV3-1/TRBV3-2|TRBJ2-1
TGTGCCAGCAGCCTAATGACTAGCGGAGAGGAGCTAGGGAGCTCCTACAATGAGCAGTTCTTC
CASSLMTSGEELGSSYNEQFF
>-|TRBD2|TRBV11-3|TRBJ2-3
TGTGCCAGCAGCAACCAACTAGCGGGAGGAAGGGGAAATACGCAGTATTTT
CASSNQLAGGRGNTQYF
>-|TRBD2|TRBV7-3|TRBJ2-1
TGTGCCAGCAGCCCGCCGTCTAGCGGGGGGATTAATGAGCAGTTCTTC
CASSPPSSGGINEQFF
>-|TRBD1|TRBV28|TRBJ1-2
TGTGCCAGCAGTTTAGCCGGGACAGGGGTTTATGGCTACACCTTC
CASSLAGTGVYGYTF
>-|TRBD1|TRBV27|TRBJ1-4
TGTGCCAGCAGTTTAGTGACCCCGGCAGGGGGAGAAAAACTGTTTTTT
CASSLVTPAGGEKLFF
>-|-|TRBV11-2|TRBJ2-5
TGTGCCAGCAGCTTAATGGGCGGGGAGACCCAGTACTTC
CASSLMGGETQYF
>once|-|TRBV28|TRBJ1-5
TGTGCCAGCAGACCCTATACAGGGCTGGGACAGCCCCAGCATTTT
CASRPYTGLGQPQHF
>-|-|TRBV9|TRBJ1-2
TGTGCCAGCAGCGTAGACAACCAGGGGCTGAGGGGCTACACCTTC
CASSVDNQGLRGYTF
>-|-|TRBV4-2|TRBJ1-6
TGTGCCAGCAGCCAAGAACAGGCAGGCTCCTATAATTCACCCCTCCACTTT
CASSQEQAGSYNSPLHF
>-|TRBD2|TRBV7-9|TRBJ2-1
TGTGCCAGCAGCTTATTCTTGGCGCGGGGGGCGGTAGATGAGCAGTTCTTC
CASSLFLARGAVDEQFF
>-|-|TRBV21-1|TRBJ1-2
TGTGCCAGCACGAATGACACGCAAGGCCCCGGCTACACCTTC
CASTNDTQGPGYTF
>-|TRBD1|TRBV2|TRBJ2-7
TGTGCCAGCAAACCGGGACAGGGGTCCTACGAGCAGTACTTC
CASKPGQGSYEQYF
>-|-|TRBV19|TRBJ2-2
TGTGCCAGTAGTACGAGTCGGAGTACCGGGGAGCTGTTTTTT
CASSTSRSTGELFF
>-|-|TRBV21-1|TRBJ2-7
TGTGCCAGCAGCAATACTGGCGGGAGCTCCTACGAGCAGTACTTC
CASSNTGGSSYEQYF
>once|-|TRBV18|TRBJ1-3
TGTGCCAGCTCACCATTCAGGGTTTCCGGAAACACCATATATTTT
CASSPFRVSGNTIYF
>-|-|TRBV2|TRBJ2-1
TGTGCCAGCAATACTAGGTCTGAGCAGTTCTTC
CASNTRSEQFF
>-|TRBD1|TRBV6-6|TRBJ2-7
TGTGCCAGCAGTTACGGCAGGGGGTACGAGCAGTACTTC
CASSYGRGYEQYF
>-|TRBD2|TRBV25-1|TRBJ2-3
TGTGCCAGCAGTAGGACTAGTTCTAGCACAGATACGCAGTATTTT
CASSRTSSSTDTQYF
>-|-|TRBV24-1|TRBJ2-5
TGTGCCACCAGTGATCCGGGTTTCGGGGAGACCCAGTACTTC
CATSDPGFGETQYF
>once|TRBD1|TRBV7-9|TRBJ2-3
TGTGCCAGCAGCTTAGCGCAGGGGGTGGCAGATACGCAGTATTTT
CASSLAQGVADTQYF
>-|TRBD1|TRBV6-6|TRBJ2-7
TGTGCCAGCAGTCCCTACCTAAAGGGGCAGGGGGCTAGGTACGAGCAGTACTTC
CASSPYLKGQGARYEQYF
>-|-|TRBV19|TRBJ1-1
TGTGCCAGTAGTAACCCCTTTCGGACAGTCTTGGCTTTCTTT
CASSNPFRTVLAFF
>-|TRBD1|TRBV30|TRBJ1-5
TGTGCCTGGAGTGCCCGGGACAGGGGGCGCCGCGGGAATCAGCCCCAGCATTTT
CAWSARDRGRRGNQPQHF
>-|TRBD2|TRBV11-2|TRBJ2-5
TGTGCCAGCAGCTTATTAGCGGGGGAACAAGAGACCCAGTACTTC
CASSLLAGEQETQYF
>-|TRBD1|TRBV7-6|TRBJ2-2
TGTGCCAGCAGCCACATATTAGACAGGGTGGACACCGGGGAGCTGTTTTTT
CASSHILDRVDTGELFF
>-|-|TRBV10-3|TRBJ1-4
TGTGCCATCAGTGCCACACCGGGGGGCGAAAAAGAAAAACTGTTTTTT
CAISATPGGEKEKLFF
>-|TRBD2|TRBV4-2|TRBJ2-1
TGTGCCAGCAGCCAAGTAGGGGCGGGAGGGTTGGGTGAGCAGTTCTTC
CASSQVGAGGLGEQFF
>-|-|TRBV4-2|TRBJ2-7
TGTGCCAGCAGCCACTTCCCGGGAGAGGGGTACGAGCAGTACTTC
CASSHFPGEGYEQYF
>-|TRBD1|TRBV27|TRBJ1-6
TGTGCCAGCAGTTTATTAGGAGGGGGCAATTCACCCCTCCACTTT
CASSLLGGGNSPLHF
>once|-|TRBV24-1|TRBJ2-5
TGTGCCACCAGTGATGTGACAGCGTACCAAGAGACCCAGTACTTC
CATSDVTAYQETQYF
>-|-|TRBV6-5|TRBJ2-7
TGTGCCAGCATGCAGGGCTTCGACGAGCAGTACTTC
CASMQGFDEQYF